The present entry profiles one T cell receptor (beta chain) with its context. Its antigen is currently unknown. At one of its ends the junction is not consistent with the germline gene, which may arise from a read error. Synthesis of TCR beta cDNA was carried out from approximately 470 ng total RNA with a constant-region primer. Slightly modified ARM-PCR served as the procedure for the TCR beta libraries. These libraries came from three rounds of nested multiplex PCR. The first two PCR rounds used TRBV1-TRBV30 forward primers with a C-beta reverse primer, 9 to 10 cycles each. Each CDR3 protein gets one entry after TCRdb re-called the multiplex PCR reads with MiXCR. The sample has tens of thousands of distinct CDR3 sequences; approximately 74% are singletons. Co-extraction of RNA and DNA was performed on 20-30 mg of unsorted bulk tissue. The data originate from a study of tumor-infiltrating lymphocytes in primary liver carcinoma. Study-wide context: The five patients, who were men and women, ranged in age from 30 to 69 years.

Broader study findings: The proportion of top clones found throughout all five tumor regions was only about 7-24%.

This CDR3 has 16 residues. CDR1 is MDHEN and CDR2 is SYDVKM in the germline V gene. The chain joins TRBV28 to TRBJ2-3; 9 nucleotides align to TRBD2. The clonotype originates from a man aged 35-49 years with primary liver carcinoma and hepatitis B virus infection. The sequenced material came from liver tumor tissue from sampling region 4. Subset of the sample: tumor region T4, right-lateral pole. The DNA of the CDR3 is TGTGCCGGCAGTCCAGCTCTTGGGACTAGCATAGATACGCAGTATTTT. As protein: CAGSPALGTSIDTQYF.